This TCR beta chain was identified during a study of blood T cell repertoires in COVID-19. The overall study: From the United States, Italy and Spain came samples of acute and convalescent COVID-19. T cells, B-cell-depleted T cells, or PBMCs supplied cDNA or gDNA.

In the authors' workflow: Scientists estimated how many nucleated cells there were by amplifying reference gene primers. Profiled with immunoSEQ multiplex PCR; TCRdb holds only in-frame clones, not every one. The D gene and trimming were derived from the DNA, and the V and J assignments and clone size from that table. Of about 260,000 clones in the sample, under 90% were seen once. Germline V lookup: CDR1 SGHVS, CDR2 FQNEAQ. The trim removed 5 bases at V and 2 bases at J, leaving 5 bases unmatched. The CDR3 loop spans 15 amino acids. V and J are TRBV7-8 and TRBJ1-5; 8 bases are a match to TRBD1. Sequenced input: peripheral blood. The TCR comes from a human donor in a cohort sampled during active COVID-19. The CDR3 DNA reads TGTGCCAGCAGCGTCCAGGGGGCGCGCAATCAGCCCCAGCATTTT. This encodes CASSVQGARNQPQHF.